What follows describes a single T cell receptor beta chain. Its antigen remains unidentified. The entry originates in a study of OX40 agonist ivuxolimab in advanced cancers. Study-level information: Three patients showed partial responses: one hepatocellular carcinoma and two cutaneous melanoma cases. Study results and limitations: In the 0.1 to 3.0 mg/kg range, CD4+ and CD8+ blood T cells had expanded clonally by week 6.

The ends were cut back, 3 bases at V and 7 bases at J, with 16 bases in the middle. Germline values: CDR1 ENHRY, CDR2 SYGVKD. CDR3 length: 15 amino acids. Method: immunoSEQ multiplex PCR; TCRdb's copy keeps in-frame clones and lacks some. Found here are about 110,000 clones, under 95% of them singletons; the top ten hold 0.5% to 0.8%. The J gene is TRBJ2-1, the V gene TRBV10-3, with D tentatively TRBD2 (7 bases). Sequenced material: CD4+ or CD8+ T cells sorted from blood, taken in a trial of the OX40 agonist ivuxolimab. The receptor was isolated from an adult with an advanced solid tumor such as melanoma, head and neck, liver or kidney cancer. In nucleotides, the CDR3 is TGTGCCATCAGTGACAAGGGGGGGCAAAGGAATGAGCAGTTCTTC. Encoded protein: CAISDKGGQRNEQFF.